This T cell receptor beta chain was sequenced in a study of blood T cell repertoires in COVID-19. Study context: Samples came from the United States, Italy and Spain, spanning acute and convalescent COVID-19. Sources were T cells, B-cell-depleted T cells, or PBMCs; the material itself was cDNA or gDNA.

As processed by the authors: Researchers report that nucleated cell counts were estimated from reference gene primer amplification. TCRdb keeps only in-frame clones here, not all; method: immunoSEQ multiplex PCR. V and J calls and clone size follow that table, whereas D and trimming were derived from the DNA. The sample lists some 120,000 clones, 70% to 90% occurring once. V lost 0 bases, J lost 2 bases, and 11 bases lay in between. Germline V gene data show CDR1 as KGHSH and CDR2 as LQKENI. This CDR3 comprises 17 residues. The J gene is TRBJ2-6, the V gene TRBV18; tentatively, D is TRBD1 (6 bases). The sequenced sample consisted of peripheral blood. The origin of this receptor is a woman older than 75 with acute or convalescent COVID-19. CDR3 in DNA: TGTGCCAGCTCACCACCCAGGGGATCCCCTGGGGCCAACGTCCTGACTTTC. This encodes CASSPPRGSPGANVLTF. Variable domain in full (rest from reference TRBV18 and TRBJ2-6): NAGVMQNPRHLVRRRGQEARLRCSPMKGHSHVYWYRQLPEEGLKFMVYLQKENIIDESGMPKERFSAEFPKEGPSILRIQQVVRGDSAAYFCASSPPRGSPGANVLTFGAGSRLTVL.